A single sample gave rise to the 10 T cell receptor beta chains below, sequenced in a study of radiotherapy plus CTLA-4 blockade in lung cancer. The table came from immunoSEQ multiplex PCR; TCRdb's copy has only in-frame clones and leaves some out. The sample gives 55,000 to 65,000 clones, 77% of which show up once; roughly 4% is in the top ten. Specimen: peripheral blood, collected from a patient treated with radiotherapy plus ipilimumab. These receptors were obtained from a human donor with non-small cell lung cancer who had a partial response to radiotherapy plus ipilimumab.

This chain connects TRBV28 to TRBJ2-3; 10 positions agree with TRBD2. This CDR3 contains 16 residues. Per the germline V gene, CDR1 is MDHEN and CDR2 is SYDVKM. V lost 5 bases, J lost 6 bases, and 11 bases stayed unmatched. DNA of the CDR3: TGTGCCAGCAGTGCCCGCGGAGCGGGGGGGCCGGATACGCAGTATTTT. Its protein product is CASSARGAGGPDTQYF.

V usage is TRBV29-1 and J usage is TRBJ1-2, with 7 bases aligning to TRBD1. This CDR3 is 12 amino acids long. The V gene end was trimmed by 4 bases and the J gene end by 6 bases; junction bases not matched to a gene: 5. From germline, CDR1 is SQVTM and CDR2 ANQGSEA. CDR3 coding DNA: TGCAGCGTTGGGGGACAGCTCAATGGCTACACCTTC. Translating gives CSVGGQLNGYTF.

The CDR3 coding sequence is TGTGCCAGCAGCTACGGGACAGGGGAAGGCTACGAGCAGTACTTC. It codes for CASSYGTGEGYEQYF. The V call is TRBV11-2, the J call TRBJ2-7; 10 bases match TRBD1. V was clipped by 4 bases and J by 3 bases; unmatched bases: 6. Per the germline V gene, CDR1 is SGHAT and CDR2 is FQNNGV. CDR3 length: 15 residues. Variable domain in full (rest from reference TRBV11-2 and TRBJ2-7): EAGVAQSPRYKIIEKRQSVAFWCNPISGHATLYWYQQILGQGPKLLIQFQNNGVVDDSQLPKDRFSAERLKGVDSTLKIQPAKLEDSAVYLCASSYGTGEGYEQYFGPGTRLTVT.

V and J are TRBV6-5 and TRBJ1-1; a weak D match, TRBD1 (5 bases). The CDR3 loop spans 14 amino acids. Trimming pared 6 bases from V and 1 base from J, leaving 12 bases between. The germline CDR1 and CDR2 sequences are MNHEY and SVGAGI. CDR3 sequence (DNA): TGTGCCAGCAGATTAGGGGACTCGAACACTGAAGCTTTCTTT. This sequence encodes CASRLGDSNTEAFF.

The genes are TRBV9 and TRBJ2-6; no definite D call. Per germline, CDR1 SGDLS and CDR2 YYNGEE. The CDR3 contains 16 residues. V dropped 3 bases and J dropped 3 bases, with 13 bases sitting between them. Here the CDR3 DNA reads TGTGCCAGCAGCGGACCGGGTAGGAGTGGGGCCAACGTCCTGACTTTC. Translation gives CASSGPGRSGANVLTF.

The rearrangement joins TRBV9 to TRBJ1-4; possibly TRBD1 for D (5 bases). Germline V gene sequence: CDR1 SGDLS, CDR2 YYNGEE. V lost 4 bases, J lost 5 bases, and 15 bases lay in between. The CDR3 totals 15 residues. The CDR3 sequence: CASSIQGSSNEKLFF. CDR3 DNA: TGTGCCAGCAGCATTCAGGGCAGTTCAAATGAAAAACTGTTTTTT.

The chain couples TRBV6-6 to TRBJ2-7, with 8 bases that match TRBD1. The V segment lost 2 bases and the J segment 3 bases; nucleotides outside the gene matches: 6. The CDR3 consists of 15 residues. Looked up from germline, CDR1 is MNHNY and CDR2 is SVGAGI (reference sequence). As DNA, the CDR3 is TGTGCCAGCAGTTACCAAACAGGGGGGTACTACGAGCAGTACTTC. Its protein product is CASSYQTGGYYEQYF.

This clone has just a few counts. The chain couples TRBV7-2 to TRBJ2-1; the match to TRBD2 covers 9 bases. V lost 3 bases and J lost 15; bases outside the gene matches: 9. This CDR3 comprises 13 residues. The germline V gene has CDR1 SGHTA and CDR2 FQGNSA. The CDR3 sequence is CASSFELAGDRFF. CDR3 nucleotides: TGTGCCAGCAGCTTTGAGTTAGCGGGGGATAGGTTCTTC. The full variable domain, with the rest looked up from reference TRBV7-2 and TRBJ2-1, is GAGVSQSPSNKVTEKGKDVELRCDPISGHTALYWYRQSLGQGLEFLIYFQGNSAPDKSGLPSDRFSAERTGGSVSTLTIQRTQQEDSAVYLCASSFELAGDRFFGPGTRLTVL.

The chain recombines TRBV7-2 with TRBJ2-5; 9 bases line up with TRBD2. V lost 5 bases and J lost 14; bases outside the gene matches: 12. This CDR3 contains 13 residues. Per germline, CDR1 SGHTA and CDR2 FQGNSA. CDR3 DNA: TGTGCCAGCAGCAGCTGGGCGGGGGGGTTTAGTTACTTC. Translated, it gives CASSSWAGGFSYF.

The gene calls are TRBV5-1 and TRBJ2-5, with 7 positions matching TRBD1. Matching the DNA end better, TRBJ2-7 makes the J call doubtful. The CDR3 covers 15 residues. Germline V gene sequence: CDR1 SGHRS, CDR2 YFSETQ. CDR3 nucleotides: TGCGCCAGCAGCTTGGTAGCAGGGGGCTCCTACGAGCAGTACTTC. Its translation is CASSLVAGGSYEQYF.